The TCR beta chain described here comes from a study of molecular identifiers for immune sequencing clone quantification. Study-level points and caveats: Clones carrying above 20 RNA copies accounted for over 98% of effector molecules, under 1% in naive cells.

A remark on this clonotype: No antigen is known for it. A much larger clonotype is one base distant, so this may be a read error.

The CDR3 spans 20 residues. Germline V gene sequence: CDR1 MDHEN, CDR2 SYDVKM. One entry per CDR3 protein, called by TCRdb with MiXCR from the PCR reads. There are 88,000 or so distinct CDR3 sequences in the sample; 21% occur only once, and approximately 1.1% lies in the top ten. Sequencing input: naive CD8+ T cells from blood, with Jurkat cell RNA spiked in. The subset was: FACS-sorted CD8+CD4-CCR7+CD45RA+ naive T cells. The clonotype comes from a human donor in good health. Some libraries in this study had Jurkat cell RNA spiked in. V is TRBV28 and J is TRBJ1-6; D is unresolved. The CDR3 spells CASSSTLALQVGFYNSPPHF. The DNA for the CDR3 is TGTGCCAGCAGTTCGACCCTCGCCCTCCAGGTGGGCTTCTATAATTCACCCCCCCACTTT.